The 14 T cell receptor beta chains below were found in one sample sequenced in a study of early T cells in non-severe SARS-CoV-2 infection. TCRdb itself ran the 5' RACE reads through MiXCR, one entry per CDR3 protein. The sample has around 99,000 distinct CDR3 sequences, over 15% seen once; the top ten hold around 5%. Sequenced here: whole blood, sampled at baseline. The receptors shown here come from an adult who was a healthcare worker with PCR-confirmed SARS-CoV-2 infection or an uninfected control (not recorded which).

This clonotype was detected only a few times. The chain recombines TRBV10-3 with TRBJ2-7; a possible D gene is TRBD1 (6 bases). Germline V gene data show CDR1 as ENHRY and CDR2 as SYGVKD. The CDR3 covers 16 residues. V shed 10 bases and J shed 2 bases, with 24 bases lying between them. The CDR3 nucleotides are TGTGCCACCACACAGGGAATGGGGGACCAAGCCTACGAGCAGTACTTC. Translation: CATTQGMGDQAYEQYF.

The chain carries TRBV7-6 and TRBJ2-7; 9 bases agree with TRBD1. The CDR3 consists of 14 residues. The J segment lost 4 bases and the V segment lost 5 bases, leaving 6 bases of the junction unmatched. In germline, CDR1 is SGHVS, CDR2 FNYEAQ. CDR3 in DNA: TGTGCCAGCAGCGTGACCGGGACAGGGTACGAGCAGTACTTC. This codes for CASSVTGTGYEQYF.

This clonotype was counted a few times. This rearrangement joins TRBV18 to TRBJ2-5; a possible D gene is TRBD2 (5 bases). V dropped 3 bases and J dropped 0 bases, with 14 bases sitting between them. The CDR3 loop spans 16 amino acids. Germline V lookup: CDR1 KGHSH, CDR2 LQKENI. CDR3 nucleotide sequence: TGTGCCAGCTCACCCACTAGGACGGAGTACCAAGAGACCCAGTACTTC. This encodes CASSPTRTEYQETQYF.

This clonotype was detected only a few times. The chain joins TRBV5-6 to TRBJ1-6, with 9 bases aligning to TRBD1. This CDR3 region has 18 residues. V was clipped by 2 bases and J by 8 bases; unmatched bases: 14. Germline V gene sequence: CDR1 SGHDT, CDR2 YYEEEE. The CDR3 DNA sequence: TGTGCCAGCAGCTTTCTAGTCACGGGGACAGGGAGTTATTCACCCCTCCACTTT. Amino acids: CASSFLVTGTGSYSPLHF.

This clonotype has just a few counts. V usage is TRBV18 and J usage is TRBJ2-5; D is ambiguous. CDR3 size: 14 residues. The ends were cut back, 3 bases at V and 1 base at J, with 9 bases in the middle. CDR1 and CDR2 (germline): KGHSH, LQKENI. The CDR3 here is CASSPGRTQETQYF. The DNA of the CDR3 is TGTGCCAGCTCACCGGGCAGAACCCAAGAGACCCAGTACTTC.

This clonotype turned up a few times. The gene calls are TRBV19 and TRBJ2-7; the D gene is possibly TRBD2 (5 bases). This CDR3 has 14 amino acids. Germline lookup yields CDR1 LNHDA and CDR2 SQIVND (reference sequence). V was clipped by 7 bases and J by 3 bases, with 16 bases between them. DNA of the CDR3: TGTGCCAGTATTTTTAAGGAGGCGGGCTACGAGCAGTACTTC. As protein: CASIFKEAGYEQYF.

This clonotype was counted a few times. The chain couples TRBV7-2 to TRBJ2-5; D is undetermined. Per the germline V gene, CDR1 is SGHTA and CDR2 is FQGNSA. This CDR3 is 15 amino acids long. The V end lost 0 bases, the J end lost 4 bases, and 12 bases lay between the germline ends. The CDR3 DNA follows: TGTGCCAGCAGCTTAGCGATATCCCCAGGAGAGACCCAGTACTTC. Its translation: CASSLAISPGETQYF.

This clonotype was seen only a few times. The CDR3 coding sequence is TGTGCCCTTATGAGGACAGGAAACTACGAGCAGTACTTC. Translation gives CALMRTGNYEQYF. The J gene is TRBJ2-7, the V gene TRBV6-1, with 7 bases identical to TRBD1. This CDR3 is built from 13 residues. Germline values: CDR1 MNHNS, CDR2 SASEGT. V was clipped by 11 bases and J by 3 bases; unmatched bases: 10.

This clonotype has a handful of counts. The chain combines TRBV7-9 with TRBJ2-7; 8 positions match TRBD1. After removal of 5 bases from V and 6 bases from J, the junction contained 6 bases not matched to a gene. The V gene's germline CDR1 is SEHNR and CDR2 FQNEAQ (reference sequence). The CDR3 totals 13 residues. The CDR3 protein is CASSPDRDSEQYF. CDR3 sequence (DNA): TGTGCCAGCAGCCCGGACAGGGATAGCGAGCAGTACTTC.

This clonotype was picked up a small number of times. The junction and the germline gene differ at one end; a read error may be behind it. The chain links TRBV7-8 to TRBJ2-3, with TRBD2 matching 7 bases. Looked up from germline, CDR1 is SGHVS and CDR2 is FQNEAQ. This CDR3 comprises 15 residues. The CDR3 is CASSTGLVGTDTQFF. The DNA for the CDR3 is TGTGCCAGCAGCACCGGACTAGTTGGCACAGATACGCAGTTTTTT. Looking up the rest from reference TRBV7-8 and TRBJ2-3 gives the full variable domain: GAGVSQSPRYKVAKRGQDVALRCDPISGHVSLFWYQQALGQGPEFLTYFQNEAQLDKSGLPSDRFFAERPEGSVSTLKIQRTQQEDSAVYLCASSTGLVGTDTQFFGPGTRLTVL.

This clonotype was observed a handful of times. The rearrangement links TRBV11-3 to TRBJ2-1; 12 positions match TRBD2. The CDR3 consists of 14 residues. CDR1 and CDR2 (germline): SGHNT, YENEEA. Losses at the gene ends were 6 bases for V and 6 bases for J; bases not matched to a gene: 3. The CDR3 DNA reads as TGTGCCAGCAGTCCTAGCGGGAGGGTCAATGAGCAGTTCTTC. Amino acid sequence: CASSPSGRVNEQFF. The full variable domain, rest sourced from reference TRBV11-3 and TRBJ2-1, is EAGVVQSPRYKIIEKKQPVAFWCNPISGHNTLYWYLQNLGQGPELLIRYENEEAVDDSQLPKDRFSAERLKGVDSTLKIQPAELGDSAVYLCASSPSGRVNEQFFGPGTRLTVL.

This clonotype has more than one count but fewer than ten. The chain combines TRBV12-3 or TRBV12-4 with TRBJ2-7, with D uncertain. CDR3 size: 14 residues. Trimming removed 2 bases from V and 0 bases from J, with 8 bases in between. CDR3 sequence: CASSLRSTSYEQYF. Written as DNA, the CDR3 is TGTGCCAGCAGTTTAAGGTCGACCTCCTACGAGCAGTACTTC.

The chain has TRBV7-2 and TRBJ1-4, with D unresolved. Trimming removed 1 base from V and 8 bases from J, with 14 bases in between. Germline CDR1 is SGHTA and CDR2 is FQGNSA. CDR3 length: 15 amino acids. The chain's CDR3 is CASSLGAGLSEKLFF. The DNA of the CDR3 is TGTGCCAGCAGCTTAGGGGCGGGGTTGAGCGAAAAACTGTTTTTT.

This clonotype came up a few times. V gene TRBV7-2 combines with J gene TRBJ2-5, with 13 positions matching TRBD2. This CDR3 contains 15 residues. The germline V gene encodes CDR1 SGHTA and CDR2 FQGNSA. The V and J ends lost 5 bases and 4 bases, in that order; junction bases with no gene match: 4. The CDR3: CASSATSGRAETQYF. As DNA, the CDR3 is TGTGCCAGCAGCGCAACTAGCGGGAGGGCAGAGACCCAGTACTTC. Full variable domain (missing parts from reference TRBV7-2 and TRBJ2-5): GAGVSQSPSNKVTEKGKDVELRCDPISGHTALYWYRQSLGQGLEFLIYFQGNSAPDKSGLPSDRFSAERTGGSVSTLTIQRTQQEDSAVYLCASSATSGRAETQYFGPGTRLLVL.